This T cell receptor (beta chain) was recorded in a study of control samples from healthy donors and cancer patients. Per the germline V gene, CDR1 is PRHDT and CDR2 is FYEKMQ (reference sequence). This CDR3 is 13 amino acids long. Trimming shortened V by 1 base and J by 6 bases, and 9 bases separated the two germline ends. Method: immunoSEQ multiplex PCR; TCRdb's copy keeps in-frame clones and lacks some. The sample records 100,000 to 150,000 clones, approximately 90% being singletons. The rearrangement links TRBV13 to TRBJ1-1; D remains unclear. Material: blood. The TCR comes from a man aged 18 to 35 in good health. The CDR3 sequence is CASSLVPSAEAFF. The CDR3, as DNA: TGTGCCAGCAGCTTAGTACCGTCGGCTGAAGCTTTCTTT.